This T cell receptor (beta chain) was captured by sequencing in a study of metastatic and nonmetastatic thyroid tumors. Study-wide context: Thyroid patients, malignant and benign, had repertoires compared across blood and tumor or nodule tissue. Findings and caveats of the study: Malignant tumors reportedly showed significantly higher TCR beta diversity than benign nodules in both blood and tumor.

Original data processing: A distant-metastasis classifier for papillary thyroid cancer was built using CDR3 differences across clinicopathological groups. TCRdb reprocessed the PCR reads via MiXCR. It is TCRdb's table, rather than the study itself, that gives the V and J calls and clone size. The repertoire consists of tens of thousands of clones, with about 18% occurring once and the leading ten covering roughly 5.6%. Not a single patient had been given any form of treatment at any point before undergoing thyroid surgery. With regard to this clone: Its antigen is still unknown.

Trimming at V came to 5 bases and at J to 4 bases, leaving 15 bases not matched to a gene. The germline V gene has CDR1 SGHAT and CDR2 FQNNGV. This CDR3 has 18 residues. The chain joins TRBV11-2 to TRBJ2-2; 8 bases match TRBD2. The source of this sequence is a male donor with papillary thyroid cancer or a benign thyroid nodule (not recorded which). Some clones in this sample may be carry-over from other donors' samples. Material: blood. CDR3 nucleotides: TGTGCCAGCAGCCCGGGCCGTACTAGCGGCATTGTCACCGGGGAGCTGTTTTTT. Protein: CASSPGRTSGIVTGELFF.